Below, 5 T cell receptor beta chains from the same sample are listed, as sequenced in a study of breast tumors, draining lymph nodes, adjacent tissues (dated by TCRdb to about 2016). Lymph node samples came from the axillary draining lymph nodes of breast cancer patients. Libraries were prepared through multiplex PCR. The data were produced on an Illumina HiSeq 2000. TCRdb handled the public reads itself, with Q25 trimming in fastp and clone calling in MiXCR, and kept productive beta chains. Here each entry gathers all rows of one CDR3 protein and keeps the most common genes and DNA. This sample comprises about 220,000 distinct CDR3 sequences, nearly 35% of them detected only once. In total, the top ten clones hold roughly 3.5% of the sample. The specimen was axillary lymph node tissue. These TCRs come from a female donor with breast cancer. Some clones in this sample may be carry-over from other donors' samples.

Many counts were recorded for this clonotype. The rearrangement uses TRBV15 and TRBJ1-5, with D perhaps TRBD1 (6 bases). Between the trimmed V and J ends, which lost 8 bases and 2 bases, there was a span of 16 bases. CDR1 is LNHNV and CDR2 is YYDKDF in the germline V gene (reference sequence). The CDR3 extends over 15 amino acids. CDR3 sequence (DNA): TGTGCCACCGCACTCCAAAGACAGGGCAATCAGCCCCAGCATTTT. Protein product: CATALQRQGNQPQHF.

In regard to this clonotype: A read error is possible here, since a much larger clone lies one base away. This chain joins TRBV10-3 and TRBJ2-2; 10 nucleotides match TRBD2. The J segment lost 4 bases and the V segment lost 5 bases, leaving 4 bases of the junction unmatched. There are 15 residues in the CDR3. The germline V gene encodes CDR1 ENHRY and CDR2 SYGVKD. The CDR3 protein is CAISTAGGSTGELFF. The CDR3 DNA is TGTGCCATCAGTACAGCGGGGGGGAGCACCGGGGAGCTGTTTTTT.

This clonotype was detected a few times. The chain links TRBV1 to TRBJ1-6; TRBD1 was called by the table and not checked on the DNA. TRBV1 is a pseudogene. CDR3 length: 16 residues. For the CDR3, the DNA is TGCTACGCCCGATTCGATCGGGTTTCACCGGATTCACCCCTCCACTTT. Encoded protein: CYARFDRVSPDSPLHF.

This clonotype came up many times. This chain links TRBV5-1 with TRBJ1-2, with 10 nucleotides matching TRBD1. J gave up 4 bases and V 3 bases, and 12 bases lay outside the gene matches. The CDR3 is made up of 17 amino acids. Germline CDR1 SGHRS, CDR2 YFSETQ. The CDR3 DNA reads TGCGCCAGCAGCTACTTCATGACAGGGGGCGCCGGCTATGGCTACACCTTC. Translated, it gives CASSYFMTGGAGYGYTF.

The CDR3 DNA sequence: TGTGCCAGCAGCACCTCTTTAGGACCCCTCCACTTT. Its translation is CASSTSLGPLHF. V gene TRBV7-3 combines with J gene TRBJ1-6; D not certain. V lost 5 bases, J lost 12 bases, and 11 bases lay in between. Germline V CDR1 and CDR2: SGHTA, FQGTGA. The CDR3 is made up of 12 amino acids.